Below, 28 T cell receptor beta chains from the same sample are listed, as sequenced in a study of early T cells in non-severe SARS-CoV-2 infection. TCRdb redid the calling of the 5' RACE reads with MiXCR, one entry per CDR3 protein. Here the sample spans approximately 80,000 distinct CDR3 sequences, about 11% being singletons. Source: whole blood, taken at baseline. The receptors shown here come from an adult who was a healthcare worker with PCR-confirmed SARS-CoV-2 infection or an uninfected control (not recorded which).

This clonotype was seen more than once but under ten times. The chain couples TRBV12-3 or TRBV12-4 to TRBJ1-5; D is unresolved. V gave up 3 bases and J gave up 1 base, with 4 bases separating them. The CDR3 covers 13 residues. The CDR3 is CASSFGSNQPQHF. The CDR3, as DNA: TGTGCCAGCAGTTTCGGAAGCAATCAGCCCCAGCATTTT.

This clonotype was seen repeatedly, ten times or more. The chain uses TRBV20-1 and TRBJ2-3, with 7 bases fitting TRBD2. After removal of 2 bases from V and 5 bases from J, the junction contained 10 bases not matched to a gene. The CDR3 is made up of 15 amino acids. From germline, CDR1 is DFQATT and CDR2 SNEGSKA (reference sequence). The CDR3 DNA is TGCAGTGCTAGACGGTGGGGGGGACGTCAAGATACGCAGTATTTT. It yields the protein CSARRWGGRQDTQYF.

This rearrangement joins TRBV29-1 to TRBJ2-5, with D unclear. The ends were cut back, 3 bases at V and 2 bases at J, with 4 bases in the middle. The CDR3 has 11 amino acids. Germline values: CDR1 SQVTM, CDR2 ANQGSEA. The CDR3 sequence is CSVDSQETQYF. CDR3 DNA: TGCAGCGTTGACAGTCAAGAGACCCAGTACTTC.

Here the CDR3 reads CASSQTSGGYNEQFF. The CDR3 DNA reads as TGTGCCAGCAGTCAAACTAGCGGGGGCTACAATGAGCAGTTCTTC. The genes are TRBV12-3 or TRBV12-4 and TRBJ2-1; 11 bases are shared with TRBD2. The J segment lost 3 bases and the V segment lost 5 bases, leaving 3 bases of the junction unmatched. The length of the CDR3 is 15 residues.

This rearrangement joins TRBV5-6 to TRBJ2-7, with D possibly matching TRBD2 (5 bases). The germline V gene encodes CDR1 SGHDT and CDR2 YYEEEE. The CDR3 runs 17 residues. Deletions cut 0 bases from V and 9 bases from J, with 25 bases between. Here the CDR3 DNA reads TGTGCCAGCAGCTTGGGGGAACTGAGGAGGACTTCCACGGGGCAGTACTTC. Its translation is CASSLGELRRTSTGQYF.

Only a few counts were recorded for this clonotype. The chain combines TRBV7-2 with TRBJ2-7; 9 bases align to TRBD1. J was trimmed by 2 bases and V by 3 bases; bases with no gene match: 5. Germline assignment: CDR1 SGHTA and CDR2 FQGNSA. CDR3 length equals 15 residues. This chain's CDR3 is CASSLEGQGTYEQYF. The CDR3 bases are TGTGCCAGCAGCTTGGAGGGACAGGGAACCTACGAGCAGTACTTC. The variable domain in full, completed from reference TRBV7-2 and TRBJ2-7, reads GAGVSQSPSNKVTEKGKDVELRCDPISGHTALYWYRQSLGQGLEFLIYFQGNSAPDKSGLPSDRFSAERTGGSVSTLTIQRTQQEDSAVYLCASSLEGQGTYEQYFGPGTRLTVT.

This clonotype showed up many times. This chain uses TRBV29-1 with TRBJ1-5; D call uncertain. V lost 4 bases and J lost 6, with 4 bases in between. The CDR3 totals 10 residues. The germline V gene has CDR1 SQVTM and CDR2 ANQGSEA. CDR3 bases: TGCAGCGTTGCCACTCAGCCCCAGCATTTT. It codes for CSVATQPQHF.

CDR3 nucleotides: TGCAGCGTTGCCCTAGAGACCCAGTACTTC. Protein product: CSVALETQYF. The chain has TRBV29-1 and TRBJ2-5; D is unclear. V was trimmed by 4 bases and J by 4 bases, leaving 4 bases between them. This CDR3 is 10 amino acids long. The germline gives CDR1 SQVTM, CDR2 ANQGSEA.

The chain employs TRBV20-1 and TRBJ2-3; 8 nucleotides match TRBD2. CDR1 is DFQATT, CDR2 SNEGSKA, per germline (reference sequence). With V trimmed by 3 bases and J by 3 bases, 5 bases remained unmatched. The CDR3 consists of 14 residues. The CDR3 coding sequence is TGCAGTGCTAGGGTAGTAGCGGGGACAGATACGCAGTATTTT. Translated: CSARVVAGTDTQYF.

V usage is TRBV6-5 and J usage is TRBJ2-7; no reliable D call. V lost 0 bases, J lost 4 bases, and 16 bases lay in between. The CDR3 is 16 amino acids. CDR1 MNHEY and CDR2 SVGAGI come from the germline V gene. The CDR3 protein is CASSYSRPLDGYEQYF. As DNA, the CDR3 is TGTGCCAGCAGTTACTCCCGGCCACTGGACGGATACGAGCAGTACTTC.

This clonotype was detected many times. The gene calls are TRBV6-1 and TRBJ2-5; 11 bases are a match to TRBD2. The CDR3 runs 18 residues. V was pared by 4 bases and J by 4 bases, with 14 bases of the junction left unmatched. Germline V CDR1 and CDR2: MNHNS, SASEGT. Here the CDR3 DNA reads TGTGCCAGCAGTGCCGAATTGGGTAGCGGGGGGGATCGAGAGACCCAGTACTTC. This encodes CASSAELGSGGDRETQYF.

This clonotype was seen at least ten times. The chain has TRBV5-5 and TRBJ1-2; D is ambiguous. Trimming left V 1 base short and J 11 bases short, with 12 bases between. The CDR3 has 12 amino acids. Germline CDR1 SGHKS, CDR2 YYEKEE (reference sequence). The CDR3: CASSLLGGKYTF. The DNA of the CDR3 is TGTGCCAGCAGCTTGTTGGGCGGAAAGTACACCTTC.

This clonotype was seen more than once but under ten times. The chain links TRBV6-1 to TRBJ1-2; D gene unclear. The germline CDR1 and CDR2 sequences are MNHNS and SASEGT. V lost 4 bases, J lost 2 bases, and 8 bases lay in between. The CDR3 extends over 13 amino acids. The CDR3 spells CASSVERNYGYTF. The CDR3 DNA reads as TGTGCCAGCAGTGTCGAGAGGAACTATGGCTACACCTTC.

This clonotype was detected ten times or more. The chain recombines TRBV7-8 with TRBJ2-2; 8 nucleotides agree with TRBD2. Trimming took 3 bases from V and 0 from J; bases not matched to a gene: 6. Germline V gene sequence: CDR1 SGHVS, CDR2 FQNEAQ. This CDR3 spans 17 amino acids. CDR3 DNA sequence: TGTGCCAGCAGCTTCCTCCTAGCGGGTGCGAACACCGGGGAGCTGTTTTTT. Amino acid sequence: CASSFLLAGANTGELFF.

V usage is TRBV30 and J usage is TRBJ1-2, with D unresolved. This CDR3 region has 11 residues. Germline V gene lookup returns CDR1 GTSNPN and CDR2 SVGIG (reference sequence). Trimming left V 2 bases short and J 2 bases short, with 3 bases between. The CDR3 spells CAWSSNYGYTF. CDR3 nucleotides: TGTGCCTGGAGTTCGAACTATGGCTACACCTTC.

The chain uses TRBV5-8 and TRBJ2-1, with D unclear. Germline CDR1 is SGHTS and CDR2 is YDEGEE. The CDR3 runs to 15 residues. Trimming took 6 bases from V and 9 from J, leaving 22 bases between them. The CDR3 reads CASTHRVPILGEQFF. The CDR3 nucleotides are TGTGCCAGCACTCATAGGGTCCCTATTTTGGGTGAGCAGTTCTTC.

This clonotype showed up just a few times. V usage is TRBV6-2 or TRBV6-3 and J usage is TRBJ2-7; weak D call: TRBD2 (6 bases). The V gene's germline CDR1 is MNHEY and CDR2 SVGEGT. V gave up 1 base and J gave up 0 bases, with 13 bases separating them. There are 16 residues in the CDR3. CDR3 residues: CASSYYSGGSSYEQYF. The CDR3 DNA reads TGTGCCAGCAGTTACTATTCCGGGGGAAGCTCCTACGAGCAGTACTTC.

This clonotype was seen a single time. The chain has TRBV5-1 and TRBJ1-3; D is possibly TRBD1 (5 bases). The CDR3 totals 16 residues. Trimming removed 0 bases from V and 2 bases from J, with 12 bases in between. Germline assignment: CDR1 SGHRS and CDR2 YFSETQ. This chain's CDR3 is CASSLAGGLTGNTIYF. Here the CDR3 DNA reads TGCGCCAGCAGCTTGGCGGGGGGATTGACTGGAAACACCATATATTTT.

In this sample, this clonotype turned up a few times. The rearrangement joins TRBV28 to TRBJ1-4, with D perhaps TRBD1 (5 bases). In germline, CDR1 is MDHEN, CDR2 SYDVKM. This CDR3 is built from 17 residues. The V end was cut by 1 base, the J end by 0 bases, with 12 bases between. CDR3 protein: CASSLSRPGATNEKLFF. The DNA of the CDR3 is TGTGCCAGCAGTTTATCTCGACCGGGGGCAACTAATGAAAAACTGTTTTTT.

The CDR3 here is CASSEIRGDDGYTF. CDR3 in DNA: TGTGCCAGCAGTGAAATCCGGGGGGATGATGGCTACACCTTC. The rearrangement links TRBV2 to TRBJ1-2; D is perhaps TRBD1 (5 bases). The CDR3 length is 14 residues. Trimming shortened V by 2 bases and J by 6 bases, and 13 bases separated the two germline ends. In germline, CDR1 is SNHLY, CDR2 FYNNEI.

This clonotype showed up just a few times. This sequence joins TRBV9 and TRBJ2-2; D remains ambiguous. Per germline, CDR1 SGDLS and CDR2 YYNGEE. The CDR3 is 14 residues long. V was cut by 0 bases and J by 4 bases, with 7 bases left in between. In nucleotides, the CDR3 is TGTGCCAGCAGCGTAGTAGGTGGCACCGGGGAGCTGTTTTTT. Amino acids: CASSVVGGTGELFF.

The V gene is TRBV29-1, the J gene TRBJ2-7; 7 bases map to TRBD2. The J segment lost 3 bases and the V segment lost 6 bases, leaving 8 bases of the junction unmatched. Per germline, CDR1 SQVTM and CDR2 ANQGSEA. This CDR3 comprises 13 residues. The CDR3 coding sequence is TGCAGCGTCCAGAGCGGGGCCAGCTACGAGCAGTACTTC. It encodes CSVQSGASYEQYF.

This chain joins TRBV6-1 and TRBJ1-1; D is undetermined. CDR3 length equals 13 residues. The germline V and J ends were trimmed by 6 bases and 11 bases, with 19 bases remaining between them. Germline loops: CDR1 MNHNS, CDR2 SASEGT. This chain's CDR3 is CASSHMWTDNAFF. The CDR3 nucleotides are TGTGCCAGCAGCCACATGTGGACTGACAATGCTTTCTTT.

This clonotype showed up just a few times. This chain links TRBV18 with TRBJ1-3, with D unresolved. Germline V lookup: CDR1 KGHSH, CDR2 LQKENI. Trimming pared 8 bases from V and 8 bases from J, leaving 16 bases between. The CDR3 has 13 residues. CDR3 sequence (DNA): TGTGCCAGCCTACCCAGGTCCTCTCACACCATATATTTT. Translating gives CASLPRSSHTIYF.

V and J are TRBV6-5 and TRBJ1-5, with 8 positions matching TRBD1. This CDR3 has 13 amino acids. V lost 5 bases to trimming and J lost 10 bases; unmatched junction nucleotides: 7. Germline-derived CDR1 and CDR2 are MNHEY and SVGAGI. The CDR3 spells CASSQQGELPQHF. The CDR3 DNA is TGTGCCAGCAGTCAACAGGGGGAATTACCCCAGCATTTT.

The CDR3 sequence: CASSPTRLAGSTDTQYF. CDR3 sequence (DNA): TGTGCCAGCAGCCCGACCAGACTAGCGGGGAGCACAGATACGCAGTATTTT. This chain connects TRBV11-2 to TRBJ2-3; the match to TRBD2 covers 11 bases. CDR1 and CDR2 from the germline V gene are SGHAT and FQNNGV. V gave up 5 bases and J gave up 0 bases; unmatched junction bases: 7. The CDR3 spans 17 residues.

This clonotype was seen only a few times. This chain connects TRBV6-2 or TRBV6-3 to TRBJ2-3; possible D gene TRBD2, 5 bases. Germline lookup yields CDR1 MNHEY and CDR2 SVGEGT. This CDR3 contains 15 residues. V lost 2 bases and J 4 bases, leaving 13 bases between the germline ends. In DNA, the CDR3 is TGTGCCAGCAGTTACGTTCTAGCTCGAGCAGATACGCAGTATTTT. It codes for CASSYVLARADTQYF.

This clonotype was seen ten or more times. The chain recombines TRBV29-1 with TRBJ1-1; 7 positions agree with TRBD1. Trimming removed 4 bases from V and 1 base from J; junction bases left unmatched: 3. CDR1 is SQVTM, CDR2 ANQGSEA, per germline. This CDR3 contains 13 residues. The CDR3 is CSVATGRNTEAFF. DNA for the CDR3: TGCAGCGTTGCGACAGGGAGGAACACTGAAGCTTTCTTT.